This T cell receptor (beta chain) was sequenced in a study of cytomegalovirus exposure and HLA in healthy donors (dated 2017 in TCRdb). Concerning the study at large: A later analysis indicated that the roughly 130 validation repertoires were generated on the platform also employed for the 670 or so repertoires of the first cohort. The aim of the study was to test whether cataloging public T cell receptors could identify signatures of past pathogen exposure. Along with the roughly 700-subject first cohort, a separate validation cohort of roughly 110 different subjects was used. To predict cytomegalovirus infection status, the study combined high-throughput TCR immunosequencing, statistical association of individual TCRs with disease status, and machine learning.

The library was made by the immunoSEQ multiplex PCR assay. The authors' pipeline ran thus. To diagnose cytomegalovirus status from the catalog of TCR beta chain sequences, a statistical classification framework was built. Entries here come from immuneACCESS through TCRdb and include only in-frame sequences with V and J called. Some clones fail to appear in such tables; in the studies checked, an unresolved V gene covers under half of the shortfall, and the cause of the remainder is unknown. The DNA gave D and trimming, while V, J and clone size come from that table. The sample table lists some 150,000 clones, 87% of them with a count of one. The ten most abundant clones make up 3.5% to 5% of the sample. As regards this clone: This receptor's antigen is unknown. Base qualities were left out, and no much larger clone turns up one base away.

The paper's findings and limits, for the study overall: The study gave a list of 150 to 200 TCR beta chains associated with cytomegalovirus. While some public TCRs were present in many individuals, most TCR sequences turned up only very rarely across donors. The classifier was reported to diagnose cytomegalovirus status with high specificity and sensitivity in both the original cohort and the validation cohort. In a later analysis, TCRs clustered in the first cohort were found to also tend to co-occur in the roughly 130 validation repertoires, with 90% to 95% of cluster scores above 0. It was suggested by the authors that the approach could potentially be generalized to other disease states and immunological phenotypes. All 110 or so repertoires were used to score co-occurrence in the validation cohort in a later analysis, because that analysis had no HLA typing for the cohort. In vitro tests confirmed that a few of the cytomegalovirus-associated TCR beta chains recognize cytomegalovirus antigens.

V lost 5 bases and J lost 11 bases; the stretch between them is 18 bases long. CDR1 SEHNR and CDR2 FQNEAQ are derived from the germline V gene (reference sequence). There are 13 amino acids in the CDR3, from cysteine to phenylalanine inclusive. Only the CDR3 DNA stays, 39 bases, in frame from base 1. The donors belonged to the validation cohort of over a hundred subjects, which was separate from the roughly 700-subject first cohort. This receptor was obtained from a young man in good health and CMV-seropositive. The sequenced sample consisted of PBMCs. The sequence joins TRBV7-9 to TRBJ1-1, with the identity of the D gene unclear. The CDR3 region: CASSLVGGFWAFF. The nucleotides are TGTGCCAGCAGCCTCGTCGGAGGCTTCTGGGCTTTCTTT.